This T cell receptor (beta chain) was found in a study of T-cell reconstitution after alpha-beta-depleted transplantation in children. The CDR3 is made up of 12 amino acids. Trimming removed 1 base at V and 9 bases at J, with 7 bases between. Germline lookup yields CDR1 GTSNPN and CDR2 SVGIG (reference sequence). Study-wide results and caveats: After one year, T-cell counts and TCRbeta diversity mostly came from new T cells. As was reported, about two months after transplant, alpha-beta T cells came from several hundred expanded graft clones. Surviving recipient cells, namely T cells and thymic progenitors, were the source of high day-60 TCRbeta diversity in some patients.

The library targeted TCRbeta and was prepared with unique molecular identifiers. TCRdb analysed the PCR reads with MiXCR anew, one entry per CDR3 protein. The data show 490,000 or so distinct CDR3 sequences, roughly 10% seen once. This clonotype was observed many times. Its antigen is undetermined. Specimen: PBMCs, collected before TCRalphabeta/CD19-depleted stem cell transplant. The V call is TRBV30, the J call TRBJ1-6, with TRBD1 as a possible D gene (6 bases). The TCR sequence derives from a child aged 2-15 years with inherited bone marrow failure, due to receive a stem cell transplant. CDR3 in DNA: TGTGCCTGGAGTGGGACAGTTTCACCCCTCCACTTT. Protein: CAWSGTVSPLHF.